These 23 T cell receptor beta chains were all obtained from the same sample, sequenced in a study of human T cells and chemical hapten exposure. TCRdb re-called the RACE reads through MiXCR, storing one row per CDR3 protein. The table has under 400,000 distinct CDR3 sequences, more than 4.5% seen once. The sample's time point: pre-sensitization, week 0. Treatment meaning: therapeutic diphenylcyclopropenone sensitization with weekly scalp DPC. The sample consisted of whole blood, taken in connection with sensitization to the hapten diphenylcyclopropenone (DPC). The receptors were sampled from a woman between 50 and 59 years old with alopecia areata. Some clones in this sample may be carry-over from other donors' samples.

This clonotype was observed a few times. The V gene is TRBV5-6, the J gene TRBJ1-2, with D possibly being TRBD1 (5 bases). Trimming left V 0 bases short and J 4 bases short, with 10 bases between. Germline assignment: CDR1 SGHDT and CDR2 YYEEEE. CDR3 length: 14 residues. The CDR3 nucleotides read TGTGCCAGCAGCTTGGGCAGGGCCTTCTATGGCTACACCTTC. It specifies CASSLGRAFYGYTF.

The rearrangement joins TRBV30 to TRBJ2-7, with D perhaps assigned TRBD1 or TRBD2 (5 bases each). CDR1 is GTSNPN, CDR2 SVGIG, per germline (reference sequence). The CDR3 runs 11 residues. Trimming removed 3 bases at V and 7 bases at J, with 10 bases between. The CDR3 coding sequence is TGTGCCTGGAGAAGGGGCGGGGAGCAGTACTTC. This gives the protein CAWRRGGEQYF.

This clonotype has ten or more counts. CDR3 DNA sequence: TGTGCCAGCAGCGTAGGAGGGTCTGGGACCGAGCAGTACTTC. Residues: CASSVGGSGTEQYF. The chain links TRBV9 to TRBJ2-7; D tentatively fits TRBD1 or TRBD2 (5 bases each). Germline loops: CDR1 SGDLS, CDR2 YYNGEE. V was cut by 0 bases and J by 6 bases, with 13 bases left in between. The CDR3 contains 14 residues.

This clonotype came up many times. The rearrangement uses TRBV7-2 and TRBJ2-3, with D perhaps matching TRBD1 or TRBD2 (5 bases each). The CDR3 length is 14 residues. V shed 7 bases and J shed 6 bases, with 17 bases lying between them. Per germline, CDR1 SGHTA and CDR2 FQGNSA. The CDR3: CASTPIRGADTQYF. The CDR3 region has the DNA TGTGCCAGCACCCCGATTCGGGGCGCGGATACGCAGTATTTT.

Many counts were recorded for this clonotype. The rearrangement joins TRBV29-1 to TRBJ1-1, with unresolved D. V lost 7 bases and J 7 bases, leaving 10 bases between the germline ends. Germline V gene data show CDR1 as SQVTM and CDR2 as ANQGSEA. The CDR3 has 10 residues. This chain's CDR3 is CSDATNEAFF. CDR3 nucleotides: TGCAGCGACGCCACCAATGAAGCTTTCTTT.

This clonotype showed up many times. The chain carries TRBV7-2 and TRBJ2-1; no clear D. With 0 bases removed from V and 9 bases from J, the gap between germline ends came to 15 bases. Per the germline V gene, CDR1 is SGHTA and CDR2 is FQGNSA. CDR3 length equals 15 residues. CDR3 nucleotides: TGTGCCAGCAGCTTAGCGGTTGGCTCCCCAAGTGAGCAGTTCTTC. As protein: CASSLAVGSPSEQFF.

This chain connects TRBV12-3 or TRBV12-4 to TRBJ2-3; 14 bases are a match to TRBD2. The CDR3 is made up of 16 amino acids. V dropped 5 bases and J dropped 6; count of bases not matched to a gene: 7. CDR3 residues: CASSRTSGGSGDTQYF. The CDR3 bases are TGTGCCAGCAGTCGGACTAGCGGGGGGTCTGGGGATACGCAGTATTTT.

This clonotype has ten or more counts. DNA of the CDR3: TGTGCCAGCAGCCCCGGGCTGGCCGGGGAGCTGTTTTTT. Amino acids: CASSPGLAGELFF. The gene calls are TRBV5-5 and TRBJ2-2; the D is unclear. The CDR3 is 13 residues long. Trimming stripped 4 bases from V and 6 bases from J, with 10 bases between. Germline-derived CDR1 and CDR2 are SGHKS and YYEKEE (reference sequence).

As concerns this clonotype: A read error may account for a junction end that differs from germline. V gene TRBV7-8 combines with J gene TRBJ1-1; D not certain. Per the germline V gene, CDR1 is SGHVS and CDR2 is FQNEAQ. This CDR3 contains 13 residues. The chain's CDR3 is CASSLGQNPEAFF. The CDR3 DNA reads TGTGCCAGCAGCTTAGGCCAGAACCCTGAAGCTTTCTTT.

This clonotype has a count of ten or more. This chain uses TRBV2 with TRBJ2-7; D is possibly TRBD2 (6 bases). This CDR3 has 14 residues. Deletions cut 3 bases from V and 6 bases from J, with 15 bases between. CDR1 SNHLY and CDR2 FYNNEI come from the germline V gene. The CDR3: CASSDWKPGGEQYF. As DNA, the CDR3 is TGTGCCAGCAGTGACTGGAAACCCGGGGGCGAGCAGTACTTC. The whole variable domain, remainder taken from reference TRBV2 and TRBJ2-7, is EPEVTQTPSHQVTQMGQEVILRCVPISNHLYFYWYRQILGQKVEFLVSFYNNEISEKSEIFDDQFSVERPDGSNFTLKIRSTKLEDSAMYFCASSDWKPGGEQYFGPGTRLTVT.

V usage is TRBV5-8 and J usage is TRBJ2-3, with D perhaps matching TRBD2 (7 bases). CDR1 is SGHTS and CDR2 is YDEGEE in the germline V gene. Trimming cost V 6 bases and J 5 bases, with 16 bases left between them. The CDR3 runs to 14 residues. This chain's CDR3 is CASIGRRGGDTQYF. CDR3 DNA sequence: TGTGCCAGCATTGGCAGAAGGGGGGGAGATACGCAGTATTTT.

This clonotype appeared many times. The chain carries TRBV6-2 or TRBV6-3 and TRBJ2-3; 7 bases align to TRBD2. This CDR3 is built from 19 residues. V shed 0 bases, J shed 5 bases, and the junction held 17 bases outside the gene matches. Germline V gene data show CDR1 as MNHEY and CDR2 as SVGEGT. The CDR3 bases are TGTGCCAGCAGTTACTCGTCGAATTTACAAGCGGGACCAAGAGATACGCAGTATTTT. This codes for CASSYSSNLQAGPRDTQYF.

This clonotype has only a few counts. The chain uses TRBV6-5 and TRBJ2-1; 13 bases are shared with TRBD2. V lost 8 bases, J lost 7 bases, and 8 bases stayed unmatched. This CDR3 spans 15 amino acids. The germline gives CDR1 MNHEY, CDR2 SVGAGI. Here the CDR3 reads CASGTSGTKRNEQFF. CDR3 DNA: TGTGCCAGCGGGACTAGCGGGACCAAAAGGAATGAGCAGTTCTTC.

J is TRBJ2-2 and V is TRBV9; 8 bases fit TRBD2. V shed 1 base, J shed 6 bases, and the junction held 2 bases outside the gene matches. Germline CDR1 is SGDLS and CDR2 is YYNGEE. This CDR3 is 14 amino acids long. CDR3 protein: CASSVTSGPGELFF. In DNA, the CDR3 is TGTGCCAGCAGCGTAACTAGCGGCCCCGGGGAGCTGTTTTTT.

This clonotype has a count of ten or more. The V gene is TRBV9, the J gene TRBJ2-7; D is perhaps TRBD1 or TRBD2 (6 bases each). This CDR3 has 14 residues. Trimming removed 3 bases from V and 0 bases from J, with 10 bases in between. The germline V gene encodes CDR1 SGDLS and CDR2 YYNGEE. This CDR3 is CASSGGGSSYEQYF. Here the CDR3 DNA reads TGTGCCAGCAGCGGAGGGGGGAGCTCCTACGAGCAGTACTTC.

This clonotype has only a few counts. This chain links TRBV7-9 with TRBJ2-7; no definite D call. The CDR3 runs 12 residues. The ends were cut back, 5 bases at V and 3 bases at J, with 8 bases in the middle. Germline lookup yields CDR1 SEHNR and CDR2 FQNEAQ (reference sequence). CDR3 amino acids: CASSGQDYEQYF. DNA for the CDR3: TGTGCCAGCAGCGGTCAGGACTACGAGCAGTACTTC.

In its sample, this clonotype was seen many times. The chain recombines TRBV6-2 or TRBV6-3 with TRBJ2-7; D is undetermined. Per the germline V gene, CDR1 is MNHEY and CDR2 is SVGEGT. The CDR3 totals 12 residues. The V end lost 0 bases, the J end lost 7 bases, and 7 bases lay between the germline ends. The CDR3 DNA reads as TGTGCCAGCAGTTACTCGACCGGGGAGCAGTACTTC. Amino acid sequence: CASSYSTGEQYF.

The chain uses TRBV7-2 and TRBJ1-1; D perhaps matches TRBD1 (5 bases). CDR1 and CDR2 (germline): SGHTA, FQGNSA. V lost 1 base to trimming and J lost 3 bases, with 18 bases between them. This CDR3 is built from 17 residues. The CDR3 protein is CASSLGGFRVRDTEAFF. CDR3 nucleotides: TGTGCCAGCAGCTTAGGGGGGTTTCGGGTGCGAGACACTGAAGCTTTCTTT.

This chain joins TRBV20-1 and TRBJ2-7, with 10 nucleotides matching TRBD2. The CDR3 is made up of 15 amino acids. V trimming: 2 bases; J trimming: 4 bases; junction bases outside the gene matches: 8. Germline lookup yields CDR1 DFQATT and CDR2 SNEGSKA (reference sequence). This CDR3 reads CSARKGTSAGYEQYF. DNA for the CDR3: TGCAGTGCTAGAAAGGGGACTAGCGCAGGGTACGAGCAGTACTTC.

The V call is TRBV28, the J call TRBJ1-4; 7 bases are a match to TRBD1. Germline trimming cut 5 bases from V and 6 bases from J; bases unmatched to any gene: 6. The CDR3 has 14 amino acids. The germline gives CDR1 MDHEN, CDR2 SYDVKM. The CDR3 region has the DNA TGTGCCAGCAGTCGTCGAAGGGGGCATGAAAAACTGTTTTTT. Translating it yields CASSRRRGHEKLFF.

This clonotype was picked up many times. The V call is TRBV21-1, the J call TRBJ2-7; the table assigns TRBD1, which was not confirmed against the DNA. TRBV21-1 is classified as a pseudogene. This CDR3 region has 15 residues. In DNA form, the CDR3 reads TGTGCCAGCAGCGTGCGGACAGGGGTCTCCTACGAGCAGTACTTC. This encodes CASSVRTGVSYEQYF.

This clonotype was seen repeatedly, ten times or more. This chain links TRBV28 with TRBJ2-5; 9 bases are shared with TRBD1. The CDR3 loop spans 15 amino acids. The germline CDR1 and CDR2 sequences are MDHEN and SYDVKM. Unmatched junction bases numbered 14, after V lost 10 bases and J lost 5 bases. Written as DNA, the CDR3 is TGTGCCACCGCCGCCTACGGGACAGGGCTGGAGACCCAGTACTTC. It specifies CATAAYGTGLETQYF.

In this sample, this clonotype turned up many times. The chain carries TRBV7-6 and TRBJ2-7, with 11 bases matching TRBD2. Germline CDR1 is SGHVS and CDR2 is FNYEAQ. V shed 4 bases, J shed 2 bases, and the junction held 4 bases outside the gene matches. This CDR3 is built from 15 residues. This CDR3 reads CASSSGTSGPYEQYF. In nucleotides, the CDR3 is TGTGCCAGCAGCTCTGGGACTAGCGGTCCCTACGAGCAGTACTTC.